This entry is about one TCR beta chain. Libraries were prepared by immunoSEQ multiplex PCR; TCRdb keeps only in-frame clonotypes and omits some of them. This table holds about 190,000 clones, roughly 90% found once. This specimen belongs to a study of blood T cell repertoires in COVID-19. The receptor was derived from a man aged 18 to 29 with active or convalescent COVID-19. Sequenced sample: peripheral blood.

The CDR3 coding sequence is TGTGCCAGCAGCTATGGACAGCTCGGCCAAGAGACCCAGTACTTC. Its translation is CASSYGQLGQETQYF. V is TRBV5-6 and J is TRBJ2-5; TRBD1 is a possible D gene (6 bases). The CDR3 contains 15 residues. The V end lost 3 bases, the J end lost 1 base, and 13 bases lay between the germline ends. Per the germline V gene, CDR1 is SGHDT and CDR2 is YYEEEE.